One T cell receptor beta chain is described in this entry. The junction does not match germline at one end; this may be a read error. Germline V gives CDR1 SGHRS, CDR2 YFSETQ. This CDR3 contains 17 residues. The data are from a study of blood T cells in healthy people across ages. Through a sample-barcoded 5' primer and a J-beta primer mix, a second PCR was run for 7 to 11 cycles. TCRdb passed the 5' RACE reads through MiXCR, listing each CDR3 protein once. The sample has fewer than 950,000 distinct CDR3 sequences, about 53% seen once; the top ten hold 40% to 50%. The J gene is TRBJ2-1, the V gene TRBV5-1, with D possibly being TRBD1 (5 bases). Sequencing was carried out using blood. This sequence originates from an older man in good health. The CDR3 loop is CASSLGGGAPPYDEQFF. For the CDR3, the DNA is TGCGCCAGCAGCTTGGGAGGTGGGGCACCTCCCTACGATGAGCAGTTCTTC.